These 32 T cell receptor beta chains were all obtained from the same sample, sequenced in a study of early T cells in non-severe SARS-CoV-2 infection. In TCRdb, the 5' RACE reads were re-called with MiXCR into one record per CDR3 protein. The sample yields tens of thousands of distinct CDR3 sequences, 10% to 13% seen once. The specimen sequenced was whole blood. Receptor source: an adult who was a healthcare worker with PCR-confirmed SARS-CoV-2 infection or an uninfected control (not recorded which).

The J gene is TRBJ2-1, the V gene TRBV7-3; D unresolved. The ends were cut back, 5 bases at V and 5 bases at J, with 13 bases in the middle. The CDR3 totals 14 residues. CDR1 and CDR2 from the germline V gene are SGHTA and FQGTGA. Written as DNA, the CDR3 is TGTGCCAGCAGCCCTACCCTAGGCCACAATGAGCAGTTCTTC. This encodes CASSPTLGHNEQFF.

This chain joins TRBV11-1 and TRBJ2-7; TRBD2 matches at 7 bases. This CDR3 contains 16 residues. V trimming: 0 bases; J trimming: 0 bases; junction bases outside the gene matches: 5. Germline V gives CDR1 SGHAT, CDR2 FQDESV (reference sequence). The CDR3 protein is CASSLAASGYSYEQYF. The DNA for the CDR3 is TGTGCCAGCAGCTTAGCCGCTAGCGGATACTCCTACGAGCAGTACTTC.

At least ten counts were recorded for this clonotype. The chain joins TRBV11-2 to TRBJ2-7; 7 bases agree with TRBD1. There are 15 residues in the CDR3. CDR1 is SGHAT, CDR2 FQNNGV, per germline. V was clipped by 0 bases and J by 5 bases; unmatched bases: 7. CDR3 amino acids: CASSLDLARGNEQYF. The CDR3 bases are TGTGCCAGCAGCTTAGATCTGGCCAGGGGGAACGAGCAGTACTTC.

The chain is built from TRBV2 and TRBJ2-1; D is unclear. Deletions cut 3 bases from V and 8 bases from J, with 5 bases between. The CDR3 is made up of 11 amino acids. Germline V gene lookup returns CDR1 SNHLY and CDR2 FYNNEI. CDR3 DNA sequence: TGTGCCAGCAGTGATATGGATGAGCAGTTCTTC. This encodes CASSDMDEQFF.

In its sample, this clonotype was seen many times. The chain recombines TRBV18 with TRBJ2-3, with D hard to call. V lost 6 bases and J 0 bases, leaving 13 bases between the germline ends. This CDR3 region has 15 residues. Germline CDR1 reads KGHSH; CDR2 reads LQKENI. CDR3 DNA: TGTGCCAGCTCCGAACGCAGCGTTAGCACAGATACGCAGTATTTT. Its translation is CASSERSVSTDTQYF.

In this sample, this clonotype turned up many times. The rearrangement joins TRBV7-2 to TRBJ2-1, with 13 bases that match TRBD2. The germline CDR1 and CDR2 sequences are SGHTA and FQGNSA. The CDR3 length is 12 residues. Losses at the gene ends were 3 bases for V and 15 bases for J; bases not matched to a gene: 2. The CDR3 DNA follows: TGTGCCAGCAGCTTTACTAGCGGGAGGGGGTTCTTC. This encodes CASSFTSGRGFF. The full variable domain, its missing parts supplied by reference TRBV7-2 and TRBJ2-1, is GAGVSQSPSNKVTEKGKDVELRCDPISGHTALYWYRQSLGQGLEFLIYFQGNSAPDKSGLPSDRFSAERTGGSVSTLTIQRTQQEDSAVYLCASSFTSGRGFFGPGTRLTVL.

This clonotype was detected only a few times. This chain connects TRBV6-5 to TRBJ2-2; 8 bases agree with TRBD1. From germline, CDR1 is MNHEY and CDR2 SVGAGI. V shed 6 bases and J 4 bases; nucleotides not matched to a gene: 16. The CDR3 sequence is 18 residues long. CDR3 sequence (DNA): TGTGCCAGCAGCCTATCCAGGGGGCGCTTGGAATTCACCGGGGAGCTGTTTTTT. It encodes CASSLSRGRLEFTGELFF.

V usage is TRBV7-2 and J usage is TRBJ1-2; D is possibly TRBD1 (6 bases). With 2 bases removed from V and 5 bases from J, the gap between germline ends came to 18 bases. The CDR3 loop spans 16 amino acids. The V gene's germline CDR1 is SGHTA and CDR2 FQGNSA. DNA for the CDR3: TGTGCCAGCAGCTTAACTGGCTGGGACACGAAGTATGGCTACACCTTC. It yields the protein CASSLTGWDTKYGYTF. The entire variable domain, with the rest obtained from reference TRBV7-2 and TRBJ1-2, is as follows: GAGVSQSPSNKVTEKGKDVELRCDPISGHTALYWYRQSLGQGLEFLIYFQGNSAPDKSGLPSDRFSAERTGGSVSTLTIQRTQQEDSAVYLCASSLTGWDTKYGYTFGSGTRLTVV.

This clonotype has at least ten counts. The V gene is TRBV29-1, the J gene TRBJ2-7, with 10 bases that match TRBD2. The length of the CDR3 is 13 residues. Losses at the gene ends were 4 bases for V and 2 bases for J; bases not matched to a gene: 2. CDR1 and CDR2 from the germline V gene are SQVTM and ANQGSEA. The CDR3 DNA follows: TGCAGCGTTGTCAGCGGGAGGGCCTACGAGCAGTACTTC. Translation: CSVVSGRAYEQYF.

In this sample, this clonotype turned up a few times. The V and J genes are TRBV29-1 and TRBJ1-1; weak D call: TRBD1 (6 bases). This CDR3 region has 14 residues. V was trimmed by 1 base and J by 7 bases, leaving 16 bases between them. CDR1 SQVTM and CDR2 ANQGSEA come from the germline V gene. CDR3 nucleotide sequence: TGCAGCGTTGAAGGTGGCCGGGGGGCGAATGAAGCTTTCTTT. Translating gives CSVEGGRGANEAFF.

This chain uses TRBV29-1 with TRBJ2-5; TRBD2 agrees at 8 bases. The ends lost 7 bases at V and 4 bases at J; junction bases unmatched: 11. The CDR3 is made up of 14 amino acids. Germline V lookup: CDR1 SQVTM, CDR2 ANQGSEA. CDR3 amino acids: CSAGLAGRLETQYF. DNA for the CDR3: TGCAGCGCAGGGCTAGCGGGTAGATTAGAGACCCAGTACTTC.

This clonotype was counted many times. The J gene is TRBJ1-3, the V gene TRBV12-3 or TRBV12-4, with D tentatively TRBD1 (5 bases). The CDR3 sequence is 15 residues long. The ends were cut back, 5 bases at V and 5 bases at J, with 16 bases in the middle. This CDR3 reads CASSPLAGQRNTIYF. CDR3 nucleotide sequence: TGTGCCAGCAGTCCCCTGGCGGGGCAGCGAAACACCATATATTTT.

In its sample, this clonotype was seen many times. V and J are TRBV30 and TRBJ1-2; D remains unclear. Looked up from germline, CDR1 is GTSNPN and CDR2 is SVGIG (reference sequence). The CDR3 is 13 residues long. The ends were cut back, 4 bases at V and 8 bases at J, with 17 bases in the middle. CDR3 sequence reads: CAWIREPLSGYTF. CDR3 coding DNA: TGTGCCTGGATCCGGGAGCCACTAAGCGGCTACACCTTC.

This clonotype came up a few times. The rearrangement uses TRBV9 and TRBJ1-3, with D uncertain. The CDR3 runs to 14 residues. With 2 bases removed from V and 1 base from J, the gap between germline ends came to 7 bases. Germline lookup yields CDR1 SGDLS and CDR2 YYNGEE. DNA of the CDR3: TGTGCCAGCAGCGTCGACTGGTCTGGAAACACCATATATTTT. It codes for CASSVDWSGNTIYF. Combining the CDR3 with reference TRBV9 and TRBJ1-3 gives the whole variable domain DSGVTQTPKHLITATGQRVTLRCSPRSGDLSVYWYQQSLDQGLQFLIQYYNGEERAKGNILERFSAQQFPDLHSELNLSSLELGDSALYFCASSVDWSGNTIYFGEGSWLTVV.

This sequence joins TRBV7-2 and TRBJ2-2; D gene uncertain. CDR1 and CDR2 (germline): SGHTA, FQGNSA. V was trimmed by 3 bases and J by 7 bases, leaving 12 bases between them. The CDR3 totals 14 residues. CDR3 region: CASSLSLPVGELFF. The CDR3 DNA reads as TGTGCCAGCAGCTTGAGCCTTCCGGTCGGGGAGCTGTTTTTT.

This clonotype has at least ten counts. The CDR3, as DNA: TGTGCCACCAGTGATCCCACAGGGGGCCCTGGCACCGGGGAGCTGTTTTTT. Encoded protein: CATSDPTGGPGTGELFF. The chain carries TRBV24-1 and TRBJ2-2; 9 bases agree with TRBD1. The CDR3 is 17 amino acids. Trimming took 3 bases from V and 4 from J; bases not matched to a gene: 8. CDR1 and CDR2 (germline): KGHDR, SFDVKD.

V is TRBV5-4 and J is TRBJ2-3; D is perhaps TRBD2 (6 bases). The germline gives CDR1 SGHNT, CDR2 YYREEE (reference sequence). The CDR3 extends over 15 amino acids. V lost 0 bases to trimming and J lost 1 base, with 9 bases between them. The CDR3 bases are TGTGCCAGCAGCTTGGGTGCTAGCGGCACAGATACGCAGTATTTT. Its translation: CASSLGASGTDTQYF.

A few counts support this clonotype. The chain is built from TRBV21-1 and TRBJ2-7; the table's D call of TRBD2 was not tested on the DNA. TRBV21-1 is classified as a pseudogene. This CDR3 spans 14 amino acids. As DNA, the CDR3 is TGTGCCAGCAGCGACCGGGCCCTCACCTACGAGCAGTACTTC. Encoded protein: CASSDRALTYEQYF.

This clonotype was counted ten times or more. The chain carries TRBV4-1 and TRBJ2-3; D perhaps matches TRBD1 (5 bases). CDR1 is MGHRA, CDR2 YSYEKL, per germline. Trimming cost V 0 bases and J 5 bases, with 12 bases left between them. The length of the CDR3 is 15 residues. DNA of the CDR3: TGCGCCAGCAGCCAAGATCAAGGGGCAGGAGATACGCAGTATTTT. This sequence encodes CASSQDQGAGDTQYF.

This clonotype was picked up a small number of times. V usage is TRBV3-1 and J usage is TRBJ2-7; tentative D call: TRBD2 (5 bases). The ends were cut back, 1 base at V and 7 bases at J, with 11 bases in the middle. Germline V gene sequence: CDR1 LGHDT, CDR2 YNNKEL (reference sequence). CDR3 length: 13 residues. The CDR3, as DNA: TGTGCCAGCAGCCAAGCATGGACTGGGGAGCAGTACTTC. This sequence encodes CASSQAWTGEQYF.

This clonotype appeared a few times. The chain joins TRBV20-1 to TRBJ1-1, with D possibly matching TRBD1 (5 bases). The V and J ends lost 5 bases and 5 bases respectively, with 15 bases between them. The CDR3 totals 13 residues. Germline values: CDR1 DFQATT, CDR2 SNEGSKA (reference sequence). In DNA, the CDR3 is TGCAGTGCTCTACTCGGGGGACGGACTGAAGCTTTCTTT. It translates to CSALLGGRTEAFF.

There are many counts of this clonotype. The genes are TRBV30 and TRBJ2-2; 8 positions match TRBD1. V was clipped by 7 bases and J by 1 base; unmatched bases: 2. The V gene's germline CDR1 is GTSNPN and CDR2 SVGIG (reference sequence). This CDR3 has 13 residues. This chain's CDR3 is CAFGTGNTGELFF. The CDR3 DNA follows: TGTGCCTTCGGGACAGGGAACACCGGGGAGCTGTTTTTT.

V is TRBV18 and J is TRBJ2-5; no clear D. There are 13 residues in the CDR3. Trimming shortened V by 1 base and J by 2 bases, and 5 bases separated the two germline ends. Germline V gives CDR1 KGHSH, CDR2 LQKENI. CDR3 sequence: CASSPRQQETQYF. Here the CDR3 DNA reads TGTGCCAGCTCACCACGGCAGCAAGAGACCCAGTACTTC.

The rearrangement joins TRBV29-1 to TRBJ2-7, with 9 bases fitting TRBD1. The ends lost 3 bases at V and 5 bases at J; junction bases unmatched: 11. In germline, CDR1 is SQVTM, CDR2 ANQGSEA. This CDR3 has 15 amino acids. CDR3 coding DNA: TGCAGCGTTGAGTTGGGAGACAGGGGGTCCCACGAGCAGTACTTC. Protein sequence: CSVELGDRGSHEQYF.

On this clonotype itself: One base away lies a much larger clone, so this may be a sequencing read error. The gene calls are TRBV7-9 and TRBJ2-1; TRBD1 is a possible D gene (6 bases). This CDR3 spans 16 amino acids. The germline CDR1 and CDR2 sequences are SEHNR and FQNEAQ (reference sequence). The CDR3 loop reads CVSSPHQGSSYNEQFF. The CDR3 region has the DNA TGTGTCAGCAGCCCCCACCAGGGGAGCTCCTACAATGAGCAGTTCTTC.

This clonotype was seen many times. This chain joins TRBV12-5 and TRBJ1-6, with 12 bases matching TRBD1. Germline V gene data show CDR1 as LGHNT and CDR2 as FRNRAP. This CDR3 is built from 24 residues. With 0 bases clipped from V and 4 bases from J, the junction kept 22 bases outside the gene matches. The CDR3 sequence is CASGLVEERDRGQLHYPYNSPLHF. The CDR3 DNA is TGTGCTAGTGGTTTGGTAGAGGAGAGGGACAGGGGGCAATTACATTATCCTTATAATTCACCCCTCCACTTT.

This clonotype was picked up many times. The chain links TRBV11-2 to TRBJ2-7; D might be TRBD2 (6 bases). Per germline, CDR1 SGHAT and CDR2 FQNNGV. The ends were cut back, 4 bases at V and 1 base at J, with 14 bases in the middle. CDR3 length equals 15 residues. CDR3 bases: TGTGCCAGCAGCTCCCCGGGACTTTTTTCCTACGAGCAGTACTTC. Its translation is CASSSPGLFSYEQYF.

This clonotype was counted many times. The rearrangement uses TRBV27 and TRBJ2-2; D gene ambiguous. Per germline, CDR1 MNHEY and CDR2 SMNVEV (reference sequence). The CDR3 runs to 12 residues. Trimming took off 5 bases at V and 3 bases at J, with 4 bases between the two ends. The CDR3 protein is CASSHHTGELFF. In DNA form, the CDR3 reads TGTGCCAGCAGTCACCACACCGGGGAGCTGTTTTTT.

V gene TRBV6-1 combines with J gene TRBJ1-1; tentative D call: TRBD1 (5 bases). Germline CDR1 reads MNHNS; CDR2 reads SASEGT. The CDR3 is 13 residues long. V gave up 2 bases and J gave up 2 bases, with 6 bases separating them. In nucleotides, the CDR3 is TGTGCCAGCAGTGAAACAGGTAACACTGAAGCTTTCTTT. Encoded protein: CASSETGNTEAFF.

This clonotype has more than one count but fewer than ten. The chain links TRBV2 to TRBJ1-2, with TRBD1 as a possible D gene (5 bases). CDR3 length: 11 amino acids. Looked up from germline, CDR1 is SNHLY and CDR2 is FYNNEI. V was pared by 5 bases and J by 7 bases, with 8 bases between. CDR3 sequence: CASSRDSGYTF. CDR3 sequence (DNA): TGTGCCAGCAGTCGAGACAGTGGCTACACCTTC. Full variable domain (outside the CDR3, taken from reference TRBV2 and TRBJ1-2): EPEVTQTPSHQVTQMGQEVILRCVPISNHLYFYWYRQILGQKVEFLVSFYNNEISEKSEIFDDQFSVERPDGSNFTLKIRSTKLEDSAMYFCASSRDSGYTFGSGTRLTVV.

In its sample, this clonotype was seen a few times. The rearrangement uses TRBV20-1 and TRBJ2-7; 9 nucleotides line up with TRBD2. Per germline, CDR1 DFQATT and CDR2 SNEGSKA (reference sequence). J gave up 7 bases and V 0 bases, and 16 bases lay outside the gene matches. This CDR3 spans 17 amino acids. CDR3 sequence: CSARDRLAGRTYLEQYF. The CDR3 coding sequence is TGCAGTGCTAGAGATAGGCTAGCGGGACGTACCTACCTGGAGCAGTACTTC.

This clonotype was found once. The chain combines TRBV20-1 with TRBJ1-1; perhaps TRBD1 as D (5 bases). Per germline, CDR1 DFQATT and CDR2 SNEGSKA (reference sequence). The CDR3 runs to 15 residues. Trimming stripped 0 bases from V and 1 base from J, with 12 bases between. The CDR3 DNA sequence: TGCAGTGCTAGAGATAATGGAGGGGCGAACACTGAAGCTTTCTTT. Encoded protein: CSARDNGGANTEAFF.